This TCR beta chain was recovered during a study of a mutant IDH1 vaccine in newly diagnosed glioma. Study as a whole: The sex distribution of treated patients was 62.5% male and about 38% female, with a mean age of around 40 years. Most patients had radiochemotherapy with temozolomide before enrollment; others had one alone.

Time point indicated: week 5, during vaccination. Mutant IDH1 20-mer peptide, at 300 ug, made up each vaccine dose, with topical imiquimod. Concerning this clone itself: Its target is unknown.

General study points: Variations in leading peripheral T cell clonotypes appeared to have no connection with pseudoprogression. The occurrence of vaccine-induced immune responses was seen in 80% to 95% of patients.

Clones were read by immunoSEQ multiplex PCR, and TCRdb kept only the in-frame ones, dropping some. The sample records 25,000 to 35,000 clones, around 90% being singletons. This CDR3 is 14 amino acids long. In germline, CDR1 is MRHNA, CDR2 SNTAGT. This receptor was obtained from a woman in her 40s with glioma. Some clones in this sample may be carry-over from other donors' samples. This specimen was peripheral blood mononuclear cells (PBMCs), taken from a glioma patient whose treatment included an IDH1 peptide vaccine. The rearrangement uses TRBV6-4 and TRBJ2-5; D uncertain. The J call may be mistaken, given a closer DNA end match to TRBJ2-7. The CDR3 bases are TGTGCCAGCAGTGACTCGAGGATAAACTACGAGCAGTACTTC. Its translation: CASSDSRINYEQYF.